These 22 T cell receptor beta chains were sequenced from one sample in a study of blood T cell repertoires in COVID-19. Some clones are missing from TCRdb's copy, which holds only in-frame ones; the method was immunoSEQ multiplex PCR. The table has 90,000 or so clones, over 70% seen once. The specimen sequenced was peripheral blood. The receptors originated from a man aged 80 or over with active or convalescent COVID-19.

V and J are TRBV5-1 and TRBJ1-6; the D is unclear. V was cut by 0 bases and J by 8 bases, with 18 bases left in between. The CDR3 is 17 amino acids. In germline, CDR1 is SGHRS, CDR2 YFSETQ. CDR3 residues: CASSLALAVGGDSPLHF. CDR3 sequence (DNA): TGCGCCAGCAGCTTGGCCCTAGCCGTAGGTGGGGATTCACCCCTCCACTTT. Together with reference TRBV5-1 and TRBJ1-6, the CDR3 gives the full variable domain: KAGVTQTPRYLIKTRGQQVTLSCSPISGHRSVSWYQQTPGQGLQFLFEYFSETQRNKGNFPGRFSGRQFSNSRSEMNVSTLELGDSALYLCASSLALAVGGDSPLHFGNGTRLTVT.

The CDR3 coding sequence is TGTGCCATCAGTGCGACAGATACGCAGTATTTT. Translation gives CAISATDTQYF. The chain carries TRBV10-3 and TRBJ2-3; D remains ambiguous. Trimming cost V 4 bases and J 3 bases, with 2 bases left between them. Looked up from germline, CDR1 is ENHRY and CDR2 is SYGVKD. The CDR3 extends over 11 amino acids.

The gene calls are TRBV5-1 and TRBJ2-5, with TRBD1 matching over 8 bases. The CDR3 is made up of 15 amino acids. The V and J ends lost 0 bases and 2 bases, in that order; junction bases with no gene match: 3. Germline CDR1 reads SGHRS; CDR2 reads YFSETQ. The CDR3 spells CASSLGTGLQETQYF. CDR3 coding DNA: TGCGCCAGCAGCTTGGGGACAGGGCTTCAAGAGACCCAGTACTTC.

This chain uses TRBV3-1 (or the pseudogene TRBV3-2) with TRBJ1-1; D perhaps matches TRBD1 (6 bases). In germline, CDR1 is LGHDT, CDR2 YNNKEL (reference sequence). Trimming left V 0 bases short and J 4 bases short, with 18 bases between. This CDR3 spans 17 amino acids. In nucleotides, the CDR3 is TGTGCCAGCAGCCAAGATCTGGCAGGGGTTTATTCCACTGAAGCTTTCTTT. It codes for CASSQDLAGVYSTEAFF.

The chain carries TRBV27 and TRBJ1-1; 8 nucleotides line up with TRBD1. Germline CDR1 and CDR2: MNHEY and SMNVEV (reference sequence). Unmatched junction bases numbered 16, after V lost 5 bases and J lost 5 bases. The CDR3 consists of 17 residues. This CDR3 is CASSNPGQVTRGTEAFF. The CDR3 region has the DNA TGTGCCAGCAGTAACCCGGGACAGGTCACGAGGGGGACTGAAGCTTTCTTT.

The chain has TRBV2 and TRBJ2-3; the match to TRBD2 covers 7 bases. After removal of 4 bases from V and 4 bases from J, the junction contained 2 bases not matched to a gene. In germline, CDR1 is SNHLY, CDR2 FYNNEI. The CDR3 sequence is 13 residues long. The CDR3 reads CASSGLASDTQYF. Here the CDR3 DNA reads TGTGCCAGCAGTGGACTAGCTTCAGATACGCAGTATTTT.

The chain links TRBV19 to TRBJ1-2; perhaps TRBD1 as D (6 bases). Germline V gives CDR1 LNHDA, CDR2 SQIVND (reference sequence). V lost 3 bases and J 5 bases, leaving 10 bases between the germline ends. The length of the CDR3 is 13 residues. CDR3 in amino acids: CASSIGQTYGYTF. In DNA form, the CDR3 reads TGTGCCAGTAGTATCGGACAGACTTATGGCTACACCTTC.

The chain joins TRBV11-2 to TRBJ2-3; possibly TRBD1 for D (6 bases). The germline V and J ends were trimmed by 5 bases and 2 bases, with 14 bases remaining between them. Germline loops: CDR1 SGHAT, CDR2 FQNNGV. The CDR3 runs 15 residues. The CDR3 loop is CASSKRWGHTDTQYF. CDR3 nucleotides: TGTGCCAGCAGCAAGAGGTGGGGGCACACAGATACGCAGTATTTT.

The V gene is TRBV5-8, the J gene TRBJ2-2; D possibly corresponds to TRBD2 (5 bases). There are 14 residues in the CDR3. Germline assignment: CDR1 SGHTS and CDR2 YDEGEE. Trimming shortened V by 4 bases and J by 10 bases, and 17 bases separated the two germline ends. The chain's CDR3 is CASSADLVRAELFF. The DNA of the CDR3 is TGTGCCAGCAGCGCGGACTTAGTACGGGCGGAGCTGTTTTTT.

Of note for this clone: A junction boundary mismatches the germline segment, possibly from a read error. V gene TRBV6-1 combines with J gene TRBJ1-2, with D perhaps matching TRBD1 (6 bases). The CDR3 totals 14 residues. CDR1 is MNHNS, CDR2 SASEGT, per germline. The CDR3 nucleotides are TGTGCCAGCAGTAAAGCACAGGGCTCCTATGGCTACACCTTC. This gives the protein CASSKAQGSYGYTF.

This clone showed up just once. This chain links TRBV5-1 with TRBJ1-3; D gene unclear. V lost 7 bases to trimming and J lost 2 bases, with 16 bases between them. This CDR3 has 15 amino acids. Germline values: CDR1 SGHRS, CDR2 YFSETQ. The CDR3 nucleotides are TGCGCCAGCGCCCTAGGAGGTGAAACTGGAAACACCATATATTTT. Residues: CASALGGETGNTIYF.

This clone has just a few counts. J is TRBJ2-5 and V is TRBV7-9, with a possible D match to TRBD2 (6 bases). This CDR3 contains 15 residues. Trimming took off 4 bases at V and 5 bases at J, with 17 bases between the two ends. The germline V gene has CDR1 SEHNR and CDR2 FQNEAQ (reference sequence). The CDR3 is CASSSYDSAGETQYF. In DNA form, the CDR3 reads TGTGCCAGCAGCTCCTATGACTCCGCGGGGGAGACCCAGTACTTC.

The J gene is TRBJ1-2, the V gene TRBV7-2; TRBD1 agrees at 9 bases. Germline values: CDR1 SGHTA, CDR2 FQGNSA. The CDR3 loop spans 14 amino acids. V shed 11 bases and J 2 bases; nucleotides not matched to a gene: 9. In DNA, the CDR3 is TGTGCCGGTGCACAGGGGGCTGAGAACTATGGCTACACCTTC. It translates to CAGAQGAENYGYTF.

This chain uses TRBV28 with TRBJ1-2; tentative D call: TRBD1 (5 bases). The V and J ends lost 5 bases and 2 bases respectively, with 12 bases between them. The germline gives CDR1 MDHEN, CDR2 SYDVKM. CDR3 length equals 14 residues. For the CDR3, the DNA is TGTGCCAGCAGTACGGGAGGGGACAACTATGGCTACACCTTC. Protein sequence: CASSTGGDNYGYTF.

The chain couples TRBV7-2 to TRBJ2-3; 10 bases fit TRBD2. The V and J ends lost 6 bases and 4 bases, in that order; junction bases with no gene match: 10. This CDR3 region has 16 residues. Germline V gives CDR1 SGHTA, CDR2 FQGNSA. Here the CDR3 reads CASRDRAGGLADTQYF. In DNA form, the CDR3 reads TGTGCCAGCAGGGACCGAGCGGGGGGGCTCGCAGATACGCAGTATTTT.

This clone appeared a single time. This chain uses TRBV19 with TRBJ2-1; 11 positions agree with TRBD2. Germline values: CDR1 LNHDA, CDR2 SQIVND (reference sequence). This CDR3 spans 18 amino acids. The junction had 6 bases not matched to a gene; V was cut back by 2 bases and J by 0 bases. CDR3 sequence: CASSIRLAGRSSYNEQFF. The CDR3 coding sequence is TGTGCCAGTAGTATACGACTAGCGGGGAGAAGCTCCTACAATGAGCAGTTCTTC. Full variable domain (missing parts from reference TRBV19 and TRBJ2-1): DGGITQSPKYLFRKEGQNVTLSCEQNLNHDAMYWYRQDPGQGLRLIYYSQIVNDFQKGDIAEGYSVSREKKESFPLTVTSAQKNPTAFYLCASSIRLAGRSSYNEQFFGPGTRLTVL.

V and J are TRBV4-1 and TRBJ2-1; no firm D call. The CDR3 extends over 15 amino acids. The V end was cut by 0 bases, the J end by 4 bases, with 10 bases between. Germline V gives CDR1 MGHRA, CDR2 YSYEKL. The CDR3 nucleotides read TGCGCCAGCAGCCAAGATGGTGCGGAGTACAATGAGCAGTTCTTC. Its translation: CASSQDGAEYNEQFF.

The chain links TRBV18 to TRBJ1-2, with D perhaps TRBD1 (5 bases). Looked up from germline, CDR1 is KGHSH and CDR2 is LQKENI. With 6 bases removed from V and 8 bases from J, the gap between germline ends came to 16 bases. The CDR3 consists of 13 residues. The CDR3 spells CASSLGPGQGYTF. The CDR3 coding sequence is TGTGCCAGCTCCCTCGGCCCAGGGCAAGGCTACACCTTC.

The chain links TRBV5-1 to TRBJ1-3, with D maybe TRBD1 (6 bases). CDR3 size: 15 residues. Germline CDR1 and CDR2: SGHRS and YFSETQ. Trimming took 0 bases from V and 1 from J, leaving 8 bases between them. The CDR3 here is CASSLGGLSGNTIYF. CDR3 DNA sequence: TGCGCCAGCAGCTTGGGGGGGCTATCTGGAAACACCATATATTTT.

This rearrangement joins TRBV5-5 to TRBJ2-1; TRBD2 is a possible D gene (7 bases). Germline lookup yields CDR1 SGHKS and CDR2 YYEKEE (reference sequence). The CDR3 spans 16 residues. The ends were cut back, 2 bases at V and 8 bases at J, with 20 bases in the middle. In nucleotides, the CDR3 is TGTGCCAGCAGCTTAAGAGGGGCGGGGGCCGGCCATGAGCAGTTCTTC. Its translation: CASSLRGAGAGHEQFF. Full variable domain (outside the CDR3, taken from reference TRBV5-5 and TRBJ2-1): DAGVTQSPTHLIKTRGQQVTLRCSPISGHKSVSWYQQVLGQGPQFIFQYYEKEERGRGNFPDRFSARQFPNYSSELNVNALLLGDSALYLCASSLRGAGAGHEQFFGPGTRLTVL.

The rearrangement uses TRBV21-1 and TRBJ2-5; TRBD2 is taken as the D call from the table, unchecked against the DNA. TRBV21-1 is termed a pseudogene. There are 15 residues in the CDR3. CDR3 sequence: CASTRGGVVRETQYF. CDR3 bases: TGTGCCAGCACCCGGGGGGGTGTTGTGAGGGAGACCCAGTACTTC.

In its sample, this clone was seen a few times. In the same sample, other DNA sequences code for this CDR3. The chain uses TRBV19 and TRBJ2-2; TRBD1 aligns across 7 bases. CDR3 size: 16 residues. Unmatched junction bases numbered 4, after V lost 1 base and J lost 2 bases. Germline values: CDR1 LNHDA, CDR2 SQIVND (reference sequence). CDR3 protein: CASSIAGTANTGELFF. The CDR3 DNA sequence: TGTGCCAGTAGTATAGCCGGGACAGCAAACACCGGGGAGCTGTTTTTT.